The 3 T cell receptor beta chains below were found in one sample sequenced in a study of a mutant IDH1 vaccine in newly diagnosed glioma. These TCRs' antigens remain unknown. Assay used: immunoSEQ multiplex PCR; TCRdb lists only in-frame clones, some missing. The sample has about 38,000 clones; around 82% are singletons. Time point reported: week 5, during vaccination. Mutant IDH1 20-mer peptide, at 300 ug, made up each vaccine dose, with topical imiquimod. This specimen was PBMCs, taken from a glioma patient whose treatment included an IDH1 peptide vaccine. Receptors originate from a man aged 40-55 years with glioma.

The CDR3 region is CASSYSTQALQETQYF. DNA for the CDR3: TGTGCCAGCAGTTACTCGACTCAGGCGCTTCAAGAGACCCAGTACTTC. The chain joins TRBV6-6 to TRBJ2-5; D is unclear. Trimming took 0 bases from V and 2 from J, leaving 13 bases between them. Germline lookup yields CDR1 MNHNY and CDR2 SVGAGI (reference sequence). CDR3 length equals 16 residues.

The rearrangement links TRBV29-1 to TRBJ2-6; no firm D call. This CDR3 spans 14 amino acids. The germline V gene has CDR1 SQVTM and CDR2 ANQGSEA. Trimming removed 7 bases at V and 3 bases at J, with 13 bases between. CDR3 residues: CSAEVPGGANVLTF. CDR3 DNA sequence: TGCAGCGCCGAGGTCCCGGGTGGGGCCAACGTCCTGACTTTC.

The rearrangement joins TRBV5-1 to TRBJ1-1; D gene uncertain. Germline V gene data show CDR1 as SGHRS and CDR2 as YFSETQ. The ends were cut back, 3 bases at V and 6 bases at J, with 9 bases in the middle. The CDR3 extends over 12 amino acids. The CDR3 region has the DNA TGCGCCAGCAGCTCGTCCGGCTCTGAAGCTTTCTTT. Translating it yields CASSSSGSEAFF.